These 30 T cell receptor beta chains were sequenced from one sample in a study of cytomegalovirus exposure and HLA in healthy donors (dated by TCRdb to about 2017). The library was generated by the immunoSEQ multiplex PCR assay. TCRdb's version of the immuneACCESS table is confined to in-frame rearrangements and falls short of the full clone set. An unresolved V gene accounts for under half of the shortfall where checked; the remainder is of unknown origin. This sample lists tens of thousands of clones; roughly 90% were detected once. The ten largest clones add up to 1% to 1.2% of the sample. Source material: PBMCs. The receptors were sampled from a man aged 18 to 30 in good health and CMV-seronegative.

The rearrangement links TRBV7-8 to TRBJ2-7; D is unclear. V lost 3 bases, J lost 9 bases, and 9 bases lay in between. Germline V lookup: CDR1 SGHVS, CDR2 FQNEAQ. CDR3 length: 11 residues. The CDR3 region has the DNA TGTGCCAGCAGCTTTGCGTCCCCGCAGTACTTC. Translating gives CASSFASPQYF.

This sequence joins TRBV27 and TRBJ2-3, with 15 bases aligning to TRBD2. The CDR3 sequence is 18 residues long. Germline CDR1 is MNHEY and CDR2 is SMNVEV (reference sequence). V lost 4 bases, J lost 0 bases, and 5 bases stayed unmatched. The CDR3 nucleotides are TGTGCCAGCAGTTCCCAAGGACTAGCGGGAGGGAGCACAGATACGCAGTATTTT. Translation gives CASSSQGLAGGSTDTQYF.

This rearrangement joins TRBV7-2 to TRBJ1-4; D is ambiguous. The CDR3 runs 13 residues. V was pared by 4 bases and J by 9 bases, with 12 bases between. In germline, CDR1 is SGHTA, CDR2 FQGNSA. The DNA for the CDR3 is TGTGCCAGCAGCTCTGTAGGGAGGAAAAAACTGTTTTTT. It specifies CASSSVGRKKLFF.

This clone was recorded only once. Here the CDR3 DNA reads TGTGCCAGCACCCGACAGGGAAACACCGGGGAGCTGTTTTTT. Translating it yields CASTRQGNTGELFF. The rearrangement links TRBV7-9 to TRBJ2-2; TRBD1 matches 7 bases. With 7 bases clipped from V and 2 bases from J, the junction kept 4 bases outside the gene matches. Germline-derived CDR1 and CDR2 are SEHNR and FQNEAQ (reference sequence). This CDR3 is 14 amino acids long.

The chain has TRBV5-4 and TRBJ2-7; 11 nucleotides line up with TRBD2. In germline, CDR1 is SGHNT, CDR2 YYREEE (reference sequence). V dropped 3 bases and J dropped 6; count of bases not matched to a gene: 11. The CDR3 spans 16 residues. CDR3 sequence: CASSSYRLAGHLEQYF. For the CDR3, the DNA is TGTGCCAGCAGCTCCTACCGACTAGCGGGACATCTCGAGCAGTACTTC.

The chain links TRBV13 to TRBJ2-5; D unclear. This CDR3 has 11 amino acids. The ends were cut back, 5 bases at V and 5 bases at J, with 6 bases in the middle. CDR1 is PRHDT, CDR2 FYEKMQ, per germline (reference sequence). The CDR3 DNA sequence: TGTGCCAGCAGCGTCTACGAGACCCAGTACTTC. Protein sequence: CASSVYETQYF.

The chain links TRBV29-1 to TRBJ2-7; weak D call: TRBD1 (6 bases). V was trimmed by 4 bases and J by 3 bases, leaving 19 bases between them. Germline V gene sequence: CDR1 SQVTM, CDR2 ANQGSEA. This CDR3 contains 15 residues. Written as DNA, the CDR3 is TGCAGCGTTGCCCGTCAGGGGTCAAATGGCTACGAGCAGTACTTC. It is translated as CSVARQGSNGYEQYF.

The rearrangement links TRBV6-5 to TRBJ2-7, with 9 bases aligning to TRBD1. The CDR3 loop spans 14 amino acids. CDR1 and CDR2 from the germline V gene are MNHEY and SVGAGI. The trim removed 6 bases at V and 5 bases at J, leaving 8 bases unmatched. CDR3 nucleotide sequence: TGTGCCAGCAGGCCGACAGGGGGTAGGGACGAGCAGTACTTC. Its protein product is CASRPTGGRDEQYF.

V usage is TRBV15 and J usage is TRBJ1-2; no reliable D call. Germline values: CDR1 LNHNV, CDR2 YYDKDF (reference sequence). The CDR3 spans 14 residues. Between the trimmed V and J ends, which lost 0 bases and 5 bases, there was a span of 10 bases. The CDR3 nucleotides are TGTGCCACCAGCAGAGATTTGGGAGGGTATGGCTACACCTTC. Its protein product is CATSRDLGGYGYTF. Full variable domain (rest looked up from reference TRBV15 and TRBJ1-2): DAMVIQNPRYQVTQFGKPVTLSCSQTLNHNVMYWYQQKSSQAPKLLFHYYDKDFNNEADTPDNFQSRRPNTSFCFLDIRSPGLGDTAMYLCATSRDLGGYGYTFGSGTRLTVV.

This clone was counted a single time. The chain joins TRBV10-3 to TRBJ2-7, with 7 nucleotides matching TRBD1. The CDR3 loop spans 13 amino acids. From germline, CDR1 is ENHRY and CDR2 SYGVKD. With V trimmed by 7 bases and J by 6 bases, 9 bases remained unmatched. The CDR3 here is CAITRQGFGEQYF. The DNA of the CDR3 is TGTGCCATCACCAGACAGGGTTTCGGCGAGCAGTACTTC.

V and J are TRBV5-6 and TRBJ2-7, with TRBD2 identical over 7 bases. V was pared by 5 bases and J by 4 bases, with 12 bases of the junction left unmatched. CDR3 length: 15 residues. CDR1 SGHDT and CDR2 YYEEEE come from the germline V gene. CDR3 sequence (DNA): TGTGCCAGCAGTTTCCCTAGCGGAAAGTTTTACGAGCAGTACTTC. Protein: CASSFPSGKFYEQYF.

The DNA of the CDR3 is TGTGCTAGTGGTTTTGGCTCCCCGCGGGATGAGCAGTTCTTC. It encodes CASGFGSPRDEQFF. The V gene is TRBV12-5, the J gene TRBJ2-1; maybe TRBD2 (5 bases). There are 14 residues in the CDR3. The V and J ends lost 3 bases and 8 bases respectively, with 14 bases between them. The germline V gene encodes CDR1 LGHNT and CDR2 FRNRAP.

The genes are TRBV7-2 and TRBJ2-7; D might be TRBD2 (5 bases). CDR1 is SGHTA and CDR2 is FQGNSA in the germline V gene. Trimming removed 5 bases at V and 2 bases at J, with 13 bases between. The CDR3 consists of 14 residues. The CDR3 nucleotides read TGTGCCAGCAGCGCGTTCGGACTTACCTACGAGCAGTACTTC. Its protein is CASSAFGLTYEQYF. The full variable domain, completed using reference TRBV7-2 and TRBJ2-7, is GAGVSQSPSNKVTEKGKDVELRCDPISGHTALYWYRQSLGQGLEFLIYFQGNSAPDKSGLPSDRFSAERTGGSVSTLTIQRTQQEDSAVYLCASSAFGLTYEQYFGPGTRLTVT.

The chain uses TRBV5-1 and TRBJ1-4; 9 positions agree with TRBD1. The CDR3 consists of 16 residues. Germline-derived CDR1 and CDR2 are SGHRS and YFSETQ. V gave up 2 bases and J gave up 7 bases; unmatched junction bases: 9. CDR3 in DNA: TGCGCCAGCAGCTTCCAGACACAGGGGGCGGGTGAAAAACTGTTTTTT. Translating gives CASSFQTQGAGEKLFF.

This clone was observed once. The gene calls are TRBV11-2 and TRBJ2-7, with 10 bases identical to TRBD2. The V and J ends lost 5 bases and 2 bases, in that order; junction bases with no gene match: 6. The CDR3 consists of 15 residues. Germline CDR1 and CDR2: SGHAT and FQNNGV. The CDR3, as DNA: TGTGCCAGCAGCACGAGCGGGACTAGCGCCTACGAGCAGTACTTC. This codes for CASSTSGTSAYEQYF. Full variable domain (outside the CDR3, taken from reference TRBV11-2 and TRBJ2-7): EAGVAQSPRYKIIEKRQSVAFWCNPISGHATLYWYQQILGQGPKLLIQFQNNGVVDDSQLPKDRFSAERLKGVDSTLKIQPAKLEDSAVYLCASSTSGTSAYEQYFGPGTRLTVT.

The chain joins TRBV27 to TRBJ2-1; 8 positions match TRBD2. Trimming took 4 bases from V and 0 from J; bases not matched to a gene: 5. The germline V gene encodes CDR1 MNHEY and CDR2 SMNVEV (reference sequence). CDR3 length: 16 residues. CDR3 in DNA: TGTGCCAGCAGTTCGCTAACTAGCGGCTCCTACAATGAGCAGTTCTTC. Translation: CASSSLTSGSYNEQFF.

This chain joins TRBV4-2 and TRBJ2-3, with 7 bases matching TRBD2. The CDR3 is 13 residues long. Germline CDR1 reads LGHNA; CDR2 reads YNFKEQ. Germline trimming cut 4 bases from V and 6 bases from J; bases unmatched to any gene: 4. The CDR3 DNA reads TGTGCCAGCAGCCGGGACTATCTTGATACGCAGTATTTT. Amino acids: CASSRDYLDTQYF.

The chain has TRBV11-3 and TRBJ2-5; D is unclear. Germline CDR1 reads SGHNT; CDR2 reads YENEEA. CDR3 length equals 15 residues. Trimming pared 5 bases from V and 4 bases from J, leaving 17 bases between. CDR3 region: CASSIEGLARETQYF. The CDR3 nucleotides read TGTGCCAGCAGCATCGAAGGATTAGCCCGAGAGACCCAGTACTTC.

The chain employs TRBV9 and TRBJ2-7, with TRBD2 matching over 12 bases. Germline CDR1 is SGDLS and CDR2 is YYNGEE. CDR3 size: 16 residues. V was clipped by 2 bases and J by 7 bases; unmatched bases: 10. CDR3 protein: CASSVGGLAGSFEQYF. CDR3 coding DNA: TGTGCCAGCAGCGTGGGTGGACTAGCGGGAAGCTTTGAGCAGTACTTC.

The chain uses TRBV13 and TRBJ2-1; TRBD2 matches at 16 bases. The CDR3 extends over 19 amino acids. Germline lookup yields CDR1 PRHDT and CDR2 FYEKMQ (reference sequence). V shed 5 bases, J shed 6 bases, and the junction held 13 bases outside the gene matches. The CDR3 sequence is CASSGGLAGGHSRGNEQFF. CDR3 sequence (DNA): TGTGCCAGCAGCGGGGGACTAGCGGGAGGGCATTCTCGGGGCAATGAGCAGTTCTTC. The full variable domain, with the rest looked up from reference TRBV13 and TRBJ2-1, is AAGVIQSPRHLIKEKRETATLKCYPIPRHDTVYWYQQGPGQDPQFLISFYEKMQSDKGSIPDRFSAQQFSDYHSELNMSSLELGDSALYFCASSGGLAGGHSRGNEQFFGPGTRLTVL.

This chain connects TRBV7-9 to TRBJ1-2; D call uncertain. The V end lost 2 bases, the J end lost 6 bases, and 4 bases lay between the germline ends. The CDR3 length is 11 residues. The germline V gene has CDR1 SEHNR and CDR2 FQNEAQ (reference sequence). CDR3 sequence reads: CASSLLHGYTF. CDR3 sequence (DNA): TGTGCCAGCAGCTTACTACATGGCTACACCTTC.

The J gene is TRBJ1-3, the V gene TRBV4-1, with a tentative D call TRBD1 (6 bases). Trimming took off 4 bases at V and 6 bases at J, with 13 bases between the two ends. CDR3 length: 14 residues. Germline V CDR1 and CDR2: MGHRA, YSYEKL. The CDR3 DNA is TGCGCCAGCAGCCGGACAGATGGGGTAAACACCATATATTTT. Its protein is CASSRTDGVNTIYF.

The V gene is TRBV10-3, the J gene TRBJ2-1; the D is unclear. From germline, CDR1 is ENHRY and CDR2 SYGVKD. Trimming stripped 9 bases from V and 8 bases from J, with 14 bases between. The CDR3 contains 12 residues. CDR3 sequence (DNA): TGTGCCATAGCAGGTAGTGGCTATGAGCAGTTCTTC. Its translation: CAIAGSGYEQFF.

A few counts support this clone. The J gene is TRBJ2-7, the V gene TRBV27, with 7 bases identical to TRBD2. The CDR3 spans 17 residues. The ends lost 3 bases at V and 2 bases at J; junction bases unmatched: 13. CDR1 and CDR2 (germline): MNHEY, SMNVEV (reference sequence). In DNA, the CDR3 is TGTGCCAGCAGTTTCCTTGTCGGTTTCGGGACTACCTACGAGCAGTACTTC. This sequence encodes CASSFLVGFGTTYEQYF.

The chain uses TRBV5-4 and TRBJ1-2, with 8 nucleotides matching TRBD1. After removal of 4 bases from V and 9 bases from J, the junction contained 17 bases not matched to a gene. Germline assignment: CDR1 SGHNT and CDR2 YYREEE (reference sequence). The CDR3 spans 16 residues. CDR3 protein: CASSLDPGQAKLSYTF. The CDR3 DNA follows: TGTGCCAGCAGCCTAGACCCGGGACAGGCCAAATTAAGCTACACCTTC.

The V and J genes are TRBV5-1 and TRBJ2-1; TRBD2 aligns across 8 bases. Germline CDR1 and CDR2: SGHRS and YFSETQ. The junction had 6 bases not matched to a gene; V was cut back by 5 bases and J by 8 bases. This CDR3 spans 13 amino acids. CDR3 in DNA: TGCGCCAGCAGTGCATCCGGGGGGGATGAGCAGTTCTTC. It translates to CASSASGGDEQFF. The whole variable domain, remainder taken from reference TRBV5-1 and TRBJ2-1, is KAGVTQTPRYLIKTRGQQVTLSCSPISGHRSVSWYQQTPGQGLQFLFEYFSETQRNKGNFPGRFSGRQFSNSRSEMNVSTLELGDSALYLCASSASGGDEQFFGPGTRLTVL.

V usage is TRBV7-9 and J usage is TRBJ2-5; TRBD1 agrees at 9 bases. V lost 2 bases and J lost 5; bases outside the gene matches: 6. CDR3 length: 15 residues. Germline-derived CDR1 and CDR2 are SEHNR and FQNEAQ (reference sequence). The CDR3 nucleotides read TGTGCCAGCAGCTTACAGGGACAGGGTGGGGAGACCCAGTACTTC. Its protein is CASSLQGQGGETQYF.

V and J are TRBV7-2 and TRBJ2-2; 9 bases agree with TRBD1. J was trimmed by 7 bases and V by 4 bases; bases with no gene match: 4. Germline CDR1 reads SGHTA; CDR2 reads FQGNSA. This CDR3 has 14 residues. The chain's CDR3 is CASSYRGRGGELFF. CDR3 bases: TGTGCCAGCAGCTACAGGGGGCGGGGCGGGGAGCTGTTTTTT.

The J gene is TRBJ1-5, the V gene TRBV6-6; maybe TRBD1 (6 bases). The CDR3 has 13 residues. The germline V gene encodes CDR1 MNHNY and CDR2 SVGAGI (reference sequence). Deletions cut 8 bases from V and 1 base from J, with 9 bases between. The CDR3 loop reads CASFDRSNQPQHF. The CDR3 DNA reads TGTGCCAGCTTCGACAGGAGCAATCAGCCCCAGCATTTT.

The chain joins TRBV7-9 to TRBJ1-2; TRBD1 agrees at 10 bases. The V segment lost 4 bases and the J segment 3 bases; nucleotides outside the gene matches: 5. Per germline, CDR1 SEHNR and CDR2 FQNEAQ (reference sequence). The CDR3 is 15 residues long. Written as DNA, the CDR3 is TGTGCCAGCAGCTCCGGACAGGGGGGGTACTATGGCTACACCTTC. Translation gives CASSSGQGGYYGYTF.